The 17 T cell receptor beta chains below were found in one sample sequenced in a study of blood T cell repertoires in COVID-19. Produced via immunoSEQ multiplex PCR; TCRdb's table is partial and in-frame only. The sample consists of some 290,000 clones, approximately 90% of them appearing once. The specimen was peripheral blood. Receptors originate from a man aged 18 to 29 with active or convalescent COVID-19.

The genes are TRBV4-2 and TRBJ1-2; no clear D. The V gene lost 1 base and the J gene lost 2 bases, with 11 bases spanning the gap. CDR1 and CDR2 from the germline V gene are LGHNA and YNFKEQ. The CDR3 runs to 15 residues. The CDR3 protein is CASSQAEASNYGYTF. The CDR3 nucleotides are TGTGCCAGCAGCCAAGCCGAGGCATCAAACTATGGCTACACCTTC.

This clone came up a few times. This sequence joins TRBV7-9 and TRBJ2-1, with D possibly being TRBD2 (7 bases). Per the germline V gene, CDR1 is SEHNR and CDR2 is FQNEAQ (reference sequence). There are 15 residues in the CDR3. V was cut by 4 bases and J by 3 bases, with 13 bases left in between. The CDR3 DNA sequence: TGTGCCAGCAGCTCCTCCGGGGGGCACTACAATGAGCAGTTCTTC. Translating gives CASSSSGGHYNEQFF. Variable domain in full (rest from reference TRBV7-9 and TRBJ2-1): DTGVSQNPRHKITKRGQNVTFRCDPISEHNRLYWYRQTLGQGPEFLTYFQNEAQLEKSRLLSDRFSAERPKGSFSTLEIQRTEQGDSAMYLCASSSSGGHYNEQFFGPGTRLTVL.

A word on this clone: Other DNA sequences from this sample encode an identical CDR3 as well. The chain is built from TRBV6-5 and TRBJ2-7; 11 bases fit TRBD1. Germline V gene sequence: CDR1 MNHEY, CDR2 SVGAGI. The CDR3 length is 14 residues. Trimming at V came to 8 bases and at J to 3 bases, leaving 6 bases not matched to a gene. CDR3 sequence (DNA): TGTGCCAGCTCAACCGGGACAGGGGGCTACGAGCAGTACTTC. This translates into CASSTGTGGYEQYF.

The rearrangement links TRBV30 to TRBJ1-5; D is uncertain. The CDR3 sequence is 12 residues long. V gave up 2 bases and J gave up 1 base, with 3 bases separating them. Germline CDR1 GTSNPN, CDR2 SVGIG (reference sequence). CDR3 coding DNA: TGTGCCTGGAGTCGGAGCAATCAGCCCCAGCATTTT. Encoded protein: CAWSRSNQPQHF.

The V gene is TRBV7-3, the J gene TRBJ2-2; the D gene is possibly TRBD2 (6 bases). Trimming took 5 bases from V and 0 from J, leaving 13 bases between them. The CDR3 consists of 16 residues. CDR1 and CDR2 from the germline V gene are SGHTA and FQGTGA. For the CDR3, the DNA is TGTGCCAGCAGCCCACTAGCAGGAACGAACACCGGGGAGCTGTTTTTT. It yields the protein CASSPLAGTNTGELFF.

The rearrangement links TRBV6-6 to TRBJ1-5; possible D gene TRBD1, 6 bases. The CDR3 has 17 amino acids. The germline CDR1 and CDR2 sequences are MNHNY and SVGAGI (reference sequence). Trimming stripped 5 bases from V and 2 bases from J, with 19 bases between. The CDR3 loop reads CASSPALQGSGNQPQHF. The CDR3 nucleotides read TGTGCCAGCAGTCCGGCCTTACAGGGTAGTGGCAATCAGCCCCAGCATTTT.

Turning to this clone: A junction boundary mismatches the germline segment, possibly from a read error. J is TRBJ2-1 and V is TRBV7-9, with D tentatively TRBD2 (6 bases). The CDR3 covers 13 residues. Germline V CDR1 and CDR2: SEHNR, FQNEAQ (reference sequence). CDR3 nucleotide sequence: TGTGCCAGCAGCCTAGCGCAGTTCAATGAGCAGTTCTTC. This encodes CASSLAQFNEQFF.

CDR3 residues: CASSFTGGQPQHF. The CDR3 nucleotides are TGTGCCAGTAGTTTTACAGGGGGCCAGCCCCAGCATTTT. The chain carries TRBV19 and TRBJ1-5, with 9 bases matching TRBD1. Germline CDR1 is LNHDA and CDR2 is SQIVND (reference sequence). The trim removed 5 bases at V and 7 bases at J, leaving 3 bases unmatched. This CDR3 has 13 amino acids.

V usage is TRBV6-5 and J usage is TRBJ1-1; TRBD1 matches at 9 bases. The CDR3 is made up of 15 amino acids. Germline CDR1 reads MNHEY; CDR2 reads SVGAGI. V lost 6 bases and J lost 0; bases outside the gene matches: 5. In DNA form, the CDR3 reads TGTGCCAGCAGGCCTGGACAGGGGATGAACACTGAAGCTTTCTTT. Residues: CASRPGQGMNTEAFF.

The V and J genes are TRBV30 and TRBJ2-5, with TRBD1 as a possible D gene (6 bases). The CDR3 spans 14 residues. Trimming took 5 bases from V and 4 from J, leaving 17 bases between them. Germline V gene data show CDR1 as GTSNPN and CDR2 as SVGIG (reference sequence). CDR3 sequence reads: CAWGKGDLGETQYF. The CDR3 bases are TGTGCCTGGGGGAAGGGGGACCTAGGAGAGACCCAGTACTTC.

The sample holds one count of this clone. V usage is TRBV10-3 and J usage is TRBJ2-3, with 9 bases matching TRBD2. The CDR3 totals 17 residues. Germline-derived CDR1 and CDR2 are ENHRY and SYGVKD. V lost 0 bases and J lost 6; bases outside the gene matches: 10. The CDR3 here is CAISESIRASGMDTQYF. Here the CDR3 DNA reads TGTGCCATCAGTGAGTCGATTCGGGCTAGCGGGATGGATACGCAGTATTTT.

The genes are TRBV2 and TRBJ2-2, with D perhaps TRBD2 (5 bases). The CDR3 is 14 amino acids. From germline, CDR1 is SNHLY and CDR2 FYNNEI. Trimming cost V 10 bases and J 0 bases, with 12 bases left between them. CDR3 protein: CANYRDSNTGELFF. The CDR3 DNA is TGTGCCAACTACCGGGATTCGAACACCGGGGAGCTGTTTTTT.

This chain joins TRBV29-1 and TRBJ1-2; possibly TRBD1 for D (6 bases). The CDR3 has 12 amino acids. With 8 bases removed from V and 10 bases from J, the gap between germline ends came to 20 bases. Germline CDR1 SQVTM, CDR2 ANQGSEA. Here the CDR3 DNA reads TGCAGCTCGTTTCTAGGGGGTCGAGACTACACCTTC. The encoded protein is CSSFLGGRDYTF.

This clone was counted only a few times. CDR3 sequence reads: CASRTSGRNYNEQFF. For the CDR3, the DNA is TGTGCCAGCAGGACTAGCGGGAGGAATTACAATGAGCAGTTCTTC. The genes are TRBV28 and TRBJ2-1; TRBD2 agrees at 13 bases. Germline CDR1 MDHEN, CDR2 SYDVKM. V was clipped by 6 bases and J by 4 bases; unmatched bases: 3. The CDR3 consists of 15 residues.

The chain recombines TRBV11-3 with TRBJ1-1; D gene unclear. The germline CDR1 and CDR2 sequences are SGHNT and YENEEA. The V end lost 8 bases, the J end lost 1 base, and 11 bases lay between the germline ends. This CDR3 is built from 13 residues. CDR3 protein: CASSGDPNTEAFF. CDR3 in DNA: TGTGCCAGCTCCGGAGACCCGAACACTGAAGCTTTCTTT.

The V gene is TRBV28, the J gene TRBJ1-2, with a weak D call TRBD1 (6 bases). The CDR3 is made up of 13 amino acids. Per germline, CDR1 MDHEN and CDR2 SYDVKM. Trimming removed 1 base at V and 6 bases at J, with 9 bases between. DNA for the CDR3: TGTGCCAGCAGTTTATTACAGGGAGATGGCTACACCTTC. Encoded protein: CASSLLQGDGYTF.

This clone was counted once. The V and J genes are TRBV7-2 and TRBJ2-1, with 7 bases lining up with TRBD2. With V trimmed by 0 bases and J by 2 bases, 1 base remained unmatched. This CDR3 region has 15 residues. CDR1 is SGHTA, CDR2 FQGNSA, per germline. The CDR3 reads CASSLAGTTYNEQFF. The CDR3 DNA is TGTGCCAGCAGCTTAGCCGGGACTACCTACAATGAGCAGTTCTTC.